Below are 16 T cell receptor beta chains sequenced from a single sample in a study of blood T cells in healthy people across ages. PCR was performed a second time for roughly 7 to 11 cycles using a sample-barcoded 5' primer and a J-beta primer mix. A single record per CDR3 protein comes from TCRdb applying MiXCR to the 5' RACE reads. The sample has about 800,000 distinct CDR3 sequences, 58% seen once. Material for sequencing was blood. The receptors derive from a young man in good health.

The CDR3 bases are TGCGCCAGCAGCCAAGAAAGACTGTCCTCCTACGAGCAGTACTTC. It specifies CASSQERLSSYEQYF. This chain joins TRBV4-1 and TRBJ2-7; no clear D. The CDR3 is 15 amino acids. Trimming took off 0 bases at V and 0 bases at J, with 9 bases between the two ends. Per germline, CDR1 MGHRA and CDR2 YSYEKL.

The CDR3 DNA follows: TGTGCCAGCACCTTGACAGGGCCGAGCTCCTACGAGCAGTACTTC. Protein: CASTLTGPSSYEQYF. The chain recombines TRBV6-1 with TRBJ2-5, with TRBD1 identical over 7 bases. The J call may be mistaken, given a closer DNA end match to TRBJ2-7. The length of the CDR3 is 15 residues. Germline V gives CDR1 MNHNS, CDR2 SASEGT.

The chain carries TRBV4-2 and TRBJ2-3; 7 bases line up with TRBD2. Germline CDR1 reads LGHNA; CDR2 reads YNFKEQ. Trimming removed 1 base from V and 4 bases from J; junction bases left unmatched: 8. The CDR3 is 16 residues long. CDR3 coding DNA: TGTGCCAGCAGCCAAGTACGCGGGGGTGAGGCAGATACGCAGTATTTT. It encodes CASSQVRGGEADTQYF.

CDR3 loop: CSATGTSGTYTDTQYF. The CDR3 DNA sequence: TGCAGTGCTACCGGGACTAGCGGGACTTACACAGATACGCAGTATTTT. The chain employs TRBV20-1 and TRBJ2-3; 13 positions match TRBD2. Trimming at V came to 4 bases and at J to 2 bases, leaving 6 bases not matched to a gene. Germline V gives CDR1 DFQATT, CDR2 SNEGSKA (reference sequence). This CDR3 has 16 amino acids.

The V gene is TRBV4-3, the J gene TRBJ2-2; 7 positions agree with TRBD1. The CDR3 length is 15 residues. V lost 4 bases, J lost 3 bases, and 5 bases stayed unmatched. Per germline, CDR1 LGHNA and CDR2 YSLEER. CDR3 coding DNA: TGCGCCAGCAGCCTCTACAGGGGATACACCGGGGAGCTGTTTTTT. It specifies CASSLYRGYTGELFF.

This clonotype was seen only a few times. The chain joins TRBV4-3 to TRBJ2-2; D may match TRBD1 or TRBD2 (6 bases each). Trimming stripped 4 bases from V and 13 bases from J, with 16 bases between. This CDR3 has 13 amino acids. Germline CDR1 reads LGHNA; CDR2 reads YSLEER. CDR3 DNA: TGCGCCAGCAGCCGTGAGGGGGGCTCGAGGCTGTTTTTT. This translates into CASSREGGSRLFF.

The chain recombines TRBV9 with TRBJ1-1; D possibly corresponds to TRBD1 (5 bases). The germline V and J ends were trimmed by 8 bases and 2 bases, with 13 bases remaining between them. This CDR3 contains 13 residues. Per germline, CDR1 SGDLS and CDR2 YYNGEE. The CDR3 bases are TGTGCCAGTAGTAGGGGCCCTAACACTGAAGCTTTCTTT. Its protein product is CASSRGPNTEAFF.

V and J are TRBV4-2 and TRBJ1-1, with TRBD1 matching 9 bases. The germline gives CDR1 LGHNA, CDR2 YNFKEQ. With 3 bases clipped from V and 4 bases from J, the junction kept 6 bases outside the gene matches. The CDR3 is 15 residues long. The chain's CDR3 is CASSHPGQGGTEAFF. The CDR3 DNA follows: TGTGCCAGCAGCCATCCGGGACAGGGCGGCACTGAAGCTTTCTTT.

This clonotype was counted only a few times. This chain uses TRBV6-5 with TRBJ2-4; D not certain. The CDR3 contains 14 residues. CDR1 is MNHEY, CDR2 SVGAGI, per germline. V lost 5 bases, J lost 0 bases, and 8 bases lay in between. The CDR3 region is CASSRTAAKNIQYF. CDR3 nucleotide sequence: TGTGCCAGCAGTCGGACGGCAGCCAAAAACATTCAGTACTTC.

This clonotype has just a few counts. This sequence joins TRBV4-1 and TRBJ2-7; D may be TRBD1 (6 bases). Germline CDR1 reads MGHRA; CDR2 reads YSYEKL. The CDR3 is 14 residues long. The germline V and J ends were trimmed by 2 bases and 3 bases, with 11 bases remaining between them. The CDR3 here is CASSQIEGVYEQYF. The CDR3 coding sequence is TGCGCCAGCAGCCAAATCGAGGGGGTCTACGAGCAGTACTTC.

This chain connects TRBV7-2 to TRBJ1-2; no clear D gene. In germline, CDR1 is SGHTA, CDR2 FQGNSA. The V gene lost 11 bases and the J gene lost 5 bases, with 15 bases spanning the gap. The CDR3 extends over 12 amino acids. CDR3 DNA: TGTGCCTCCTCTCCACGGAGGTATGGCTACACCTTC. The encoded protein is CASSPRRYGYTF.

This clonotype was seen only a few times. The chain carries TRBV6-2 or TRBV6-3 and TRBJ2-1; possibly TRBD1 for D (6 bases). The V gene lost 2 bases and the J gene lost 5 bases, with 7 bases spanning the gap. The CDR3 covers 13 residues. Germline V CDR1 and CDR2: MNHEY, SVGEGT. CDR3 residues: CASSYNRDNEQFF. CDR3 sequence (DNA): TGTGCCAGCAGTTACAACAGGGACAATGAGCAGTTCTTC.

This clonotype was observed a single time. The J gene is TRBJ2-7, the V gene TRBV18, with unresolved D. The end of the DNA aligns better with TRBJ2-5, so the J call may be wrong. This CDR3 is 14 amino acids long. CDR1 KGHSH and CDR2 LQKENI come from the germline V gene. CDR3: CASSGDYQLQTQYF. The CDR3 nucleotides read TGTGCCAGCTCCGGAGATTACCAGTTGCAGACCCAGTACTTC.

The CDR3 reads CASRDPSSSYNEQFF. CDR3 coding DNA: TGTGCCAGCCGGGACCCATCGAGCTCCTACAATGAGCAGTTCTTC. V and J are TRBV27 and TRBJ2-1; D tentatively reads TRBD1 or TRBD2 (5 bases each). This CDR3 is built from 15 residues. Germline V CDR1 and CDR2: MNHEY, SMNVEV (reference sequence). V lost 8 bases to trimming and J lost 0 bases, with 14 bases between them.

V is TRBV24-1 and J is TRBJ1-5, with D maybe TRBD1 (6 bases). The CDR3 length is 15 residues. The germline V gene encodes CDR1 KGHDR and CDR2 SFDVKD. V was shortened by 7 bases and J by 0 bases, with 12 bases between the two germline ends. CDR3 bases: TGTGCCACCAGCGGACAGAGGGATAGCAATCAGCCCCAGCATTTT. This translates into CATSGQRDSNQPQHF.

V is TRBV12-3 or TRBV12-4 and J is TRBJ1-5; no clear D gene. V lost 5 bases and J 5 bases, leaving 22 bases between the germline ends. The CDR3 extends over 17 amino acids. The CDR3 DNA sequence: TGTGCCAGCAGTCGCCGGTTAAAAGAGTTAACCTATCAGCCCCAGCATTTT. Its translation is CASSRRLKELTYQPQHF.